Listed below are T cell receptor beta chains from one sample, sequenced in a study of blood T cell repertoires in COVID-19. Some clones are missing from TCRdb's copy, which holds only in-frame ones; the method was immunoSEQ multiplex PCR. The top ten hold approximately 3.1% of the sample, which has under 130,000 clones, around 90% seen once. Input material: peripheral blood. The receptor set was obtained from a man aged 45 to 65 in a cohort sampled during active COVID-19. Each CDR3 is given with its conserved first and last residue. Fields, in order: V gene, J gene, CDR3 protein.

TRBV7-2,TRBJ2-1,CASSRGELSYNEQFF
TRBV24-1,TRBJ1-1,CATSEAGDEAFF
TRBV11-1,TRBJ2-2,CASSRGLAGGTGELFF
TRBV4-2,TRBJ2-1,CASSQDPMRGGPYNEQFF
TRBV27,TRBJ2-6,CASSSRGSGANVLTF
TRBV7-9,TRBJ2-1,CASSLSYRSYNEQFF
TRBV19,TRBJ1-1,CASIRDRSNTEAFF
TRBV3-1/TRBV3-2,TRBJ1-3,CASSPRTGRSGNTIYF
TRBV7-2,TRBJ2-7,CASSLGPRVERFSEQYF
TRBV5-1,TRBJ2-5,CASSLGGTGPQGGTQYF
TRBV13,TRBJ2-1,CASSWDSGGDEQFF
TRBV2,TRBJ2-1,CASSVAGGNNEQFF
TRBV21-1,TRBJ2-3,CASSRALAGHTDTQYF
TRBV7-6,TRBJ2-5,CASSPFGAGAETQYF
TRBV7-9,TRBJ1-1,CASSFAQGDTEAFF
TRBV6-5,TRBJ2-5,CASSYGLSGTQYF
TRBV20-1,TRBJ2-5,CSARWGLTQYF
TRBV13,TRBJ2-3,CASSLVGQGTDTQYF
TRBV19,TRBJ2-1,CASSLPTRNEQFF
TRBV27,TRBJ1-1,CASSLGRNTEAFF
TRBV5-4,TRBJ1-1,CASSPAGVMKNTEAFF
TRBV5-1,TRBJ2-2,CASSLAAGELFF
TRBV5-4,TRBJ2-2,CASSPPGVVTGELFF
TRBV19,TRBJ1-1,CASSIGGTASPEAFF
TRBV9,TRBJ1-1,CASSVEGGVVTEAFF
TRBV4-2,TRBJ2-1,CASSQATREYNEQFF
TRBV5-4,TRBJ2-1,CASTFQTSGGYNEQFF
TRBV19,TRBJ1-2,CASSISGGYDYGYTF